These 24 T cell receptor beta chains share one sample of origin, sequenced in a study of OX40 agonist ivuxolimab in advanced cancers. Here immunoSEQ multiplex PCR was the method, and the copy in TCRdb shows in-frame clones only, minus some. The profile shows more than 85,000 clones, about 92% of them singletons. The source material was CD4+ or CD8+ T cells sorted from blood, sampled in a trial of the OX40 agonist ivuxolimab. The receptors come from an adult with an advanced solid tumor such as melanoma, head and neck, liver or kidney cancer.

This rearrangement joins TRBV7-9 to TRBJ2-7; 9 nucleotides align to TRBD2. Germline CDR1 SEHNR, CDR2 FQNEAQ (reference sequence). This CDR3 has 17 amino acids. V lost 2 bases to trimming and J lost 7 bases; unmatched junction nucleotides: 15. CDR3 bases: TGTGCCAGCAGCTTATTCGGAAAAGCGGGAGGACACGAAGAGCAGTACTTC. Protein sequence: CASSLFGKAGGHEEQYF.

The V and J genes are TRBV4-3 and TRBJ2-5, with D possibly matching TRBD2 (6 bases). In germline, CDR1 is LGHNA, CDR2 YSLEER. The V and J ends lost 4 bases and 1 base respectively, with 16 bases between them. CDR3 length: 16 amino acids. The CDR3 region is CASSLSLVRGQETQYF. The CDR3 DNA sequence: TGCGCCAGCAGCCTTAGTCTTGTGCGGGGCCAAGAGACCCAGTACTTC.

This rearrangement joins TRBV6-1 to TRBJ1-5, with D maybe TRBD1 (6 bases). This CDR3 is built from 12 residues. Germline values: CDR1 MNHNS, CDR2 SASEGT. The V end lost 7 bases, the J end lost 6 bases, and 10 bases lay between the germline ends. Written as DNA, the CDR3 is TGTGCCAGCACTCAGGGGAGTCAGCCCCAGCATTTT. Translated, it gives CASTQGSQPQHF.

The chain has TRBV4-2 and TRBJ1-3, with D uncertain. V lost 3 bases to trimming and J lost 0 bases, with 15 bases between them. CDR1 and CDR2 from the germline V gene are LGHNA and YNFKEQ. The CDR3 is 17 amino acids. The CDR3 sequence is CASSQSRASNSGNTIYF. CDR3 bases: TGTGCCAGCAGCCAGAGTCGTGCCAGCAACTCTGGAAACACCATATATTTT.

This chain connects TRBV9 to TRBJ1-2, with no clear D. The CDR3 length is 14 residues. Germline CDR1 SGDLS, CDR2 YYNGEE. Deletions cut 0 bases from V and 7 bases from J, with 13 bases between. CDR3: CASSVDVRRVGYTF. DNA of the CDR3: TGTGCCAGCAGCGTAGACGTCCGGAGGGTTGGCTACACCTTC.

This sequence joins TRBV6-1 and TRBJ2-7; the D gene is possibly TRBD2 (6 bases). CDR1 and CDR2 from the germline V gene are MNHNS and SASEGT. The CDR3 is made up of 15 amino acids. Deletions cut 6 bases from V and 0 bases from J, with 15 bases between. CDR3 sequence (DNA): TGTGCCAGCAGGAGGGAGGCCACCTACTCCTACGAGCAGTACTTC. Translated, it gives CASRREATYSYEQYF.

The rearrangement joins TRBV18 to TRBJ2-2; possibly TRBD1 or TRBD2 for D (5 bases each). CDR1 KGHSH and CDR2 LQKENI come from the germline V gene. CDR3 size: 14 residues. Trimming pared 5 bases from V and 6 bases from J, leaving 13 bases between. DNA for the CDR3: TGTGCCAGCTCATCCGGGGCCGCATCCGGGGAGCTGTTTTTT. Translated: CASSSGAASGELFF.

In this sample, this clone turned up a few times. The chain carries TRBV7-9 and TRBJ1-2; D is ambiguous. Germline V CDR1 and CDR2: SEHNR, FQNEAQ (reference sequence). The CDR3 covers 14 residues. Trimming removed 2 bases at V and 2 bases at J, with 9 bases between. CDR3 residues: CASSLTTGNYGYTF. The CDR3 DNA sequence: TGTGCCAGCAGCTTAACGACGGGAAACTATGGCTACACCTTC. Combining the CDR3 with reference TRBV7-9 and TRBJ1-2 gives the whole variable domain DTGVSQNPRHKITKRGQNVTFRCDPISEHNRLYWYRQTLGQGPEFLTYFQNEAQLEKSRLLSDRFSAERPKGSFSTLEIQRTEQGDSAMYLCASSLTTGNYGYTFGSGTRLTVV.

The chain combines TRBV11-2 with TRBJ1-1, with D tentatively TRBD1 (6 bases). Germline CDR1 reads SGHAT; CDR2 reads FQNNGV. Trimming took 0 bases from V and 1 from J, leaving 12 bases between them. The CDR3 runs to 16 residues. CDR3 in amino acids: CASSLEWGARNTEAFF. The CDR3 nucleotides are TGTGCCAGCAGCTTAGAATGGGGGGCAAGGAACACTGAAGCTTTCTTT.

Here the CDR3 reads CASSLLVGTKQQYF. In nucleotides, the CDR3 is TGTGCCAGCAGCTTATTGGTTGGAACCAAACAGCAGTACTTC. The V and J genes are TRBV7-2 and TRBJ2-7; D is undetermined. The CDR3 length is 14 residues. The V gene lost 2 bases and the J gene lost 8 bases, with 16 bases spanning the gap. Germline lookup yields CDR1 SGHTA and CDR2 FQGNSA. Supplemented by reference TRBV7-2 and TRBJ2-7, the full variable domain reads GAGVSQSPSNKVTEKGKDVELRCDPISGHTALYWYRQSLGQGLEFLIYFQGNSAPDKSGLPSDRFSAERTGGSVSTLTIQRTQQEDSAVYLCASSLLVGTKQQYFGPGTRLTVT.

This clone appeared a single time. The gene calls are TRBV5-4 and TRBJ1-3; no clear D. The V and J ends lost 1 base and 0 bases respectively, with 8 bases between them. Germline assignment: CDR1 SGHNT and CDR2 YYREEE (reference sequence). This CDR3 has 15 residues. In nucleotides, the CDR3 is TGTGCCAGCAGCTTGCTACCGCTCTCTGGAAACACCATATATTTT. Residues: CASSLLPLSGNTIYF. The entire variable domain, with the rest obtained from reference TRBV5-4 and TRBJ1-3, is as follows: ETGVTQSPTHLIKTRGQQVTLRCSSQSGHNTVSWYQQALGQGPQFIFQYYREEENGRGNFPPRFSGLQFPNYSSELNVNALELDDSALYLCASSLLPLSGNTIYFGEGSWLTVV.

This chain uses TRBV10-3 with TRBJ2-3, with D possibly being TRBD1 (5 bases). CDR3 length: 14 amino acids. Deletions cut 5 bases from V and 1 base from J, with 10 bases between. Germline CDR1 ENHRY, CDR2 SYGVKD. CDR3 nucleotide sequence: TGTGCCATCAGTTCTAAACAGGGCACAGATACGCAGTATTTT. This gives the protein CAISSKQGTDTQYF.

This rearrangement joins TRBV10-3 to TRBJ2-6, with D tentatively TRBD1 or TRBD2 (5 bases each). Deletions cut 5 bases from V and 1 base from J, with 12 bases between. This CDR3 has 16 amino acids. The germline gives CDR1 ENHRY, CDR2 SYGVKD. CDR3 sequence (DNA): TGTGCCATCAGTAAGGAAGGGGAGTCTGGGGCCAACGTCCTGACTTTC. Translated, it gives CAISKEGESGANVLTF.

The V gene is TRBV4-2, the J gene TRBJ1-1; 10 nucleotides match TRBD1. CDR3 length equals 15 residues. The germline gives CDR1 LGHNA, CDR2 YNFKEQ. After removal of 1 base from V and 5 bases from J, the junction contained 4 bases not matched to a gene. The CDR3 is CASSQGQGAWTEAFF. As DNA, the CDR3 is TGTGCCAGCAGCCAAGGACAGGGGGCTTGGACTGAAGCTTTCTTT.

Written as DNA, the CDR3 is TGTGCCAGTAGTACTTGGAAATCTGGGGCCAACGTCCTGACTTTC. As protein: CASSTWKSGANVLTF. V gene TRBV19 combines with J gene TRBJ2-6; D is uncertain. The germline V and J ends were trimmed by 4 bases and 1 base, with 8 bases remaining between them. Germline V gene lookup returns CDR1 LNHDA and CDR2 SQIVND (reference sequence). This CDR3 has 15 amino acids.

The V and J genes are TRBV5-1 and TRBJ2-3; 15 bases line up with TRBD2. The V gene's germline CDR1 is SGHRS and CDR2 YFSETQ. This CDR3 region has 20 residues. Trimming cost V 3 bases and J 6 bases; bases outside gene matches: 17. Here the CDR3 reads CASSYGTSGGSTTSRDTQYF. The CDR3 DNA reads as TGCGCCAGCAGCTACGGGACTAGCGGGGGGTCCACCACATCTAGGGATACGCAGTATTTT.

The V call is TRBV7-2, the J call TRBJ2-7; D possibly corresponds to TRBD1 (5 bases). The CDR3 is 15 amino acids. Per germline, CDR1 SGHTA and CDR2 FQGNSA. Trimming left V 5 bases short and J 1 base short, with 15 bases between. The CDR3 nucleotides are TGTGCCAGCAGCCAAGGGGCAACACCTTCCTACGAGCAGTACTTC. It codes for CASSQGATPSYEQYF.

The J gene is TRBJ1-2, the V gene TRBV7-9; 7 nucleotides agree with TRBD1. J was trimmed by 7 bases and V by 1 base; bases with no gene match: 6. Germline V gene sequence: CDR1 SEHNR, CDR2 FQNEAQ (reference sequence). This CDR3 contains 14 residues. The CDR3 region is CASSLGQGASGYTF. The CDR3 DNA sequence: TGTGCCAGCAGCTTAGGACAGGGTGCCAGTGGCTACACCTTC.

The J gene is TRBJ2-5, the V gene TRBV11-2; D remains ambiguous. There are 13 residues in the CDR3. CDR1 and CDR2 from the germline V gene are SGHAT and FQNNGV. Between the trimmed V and J ends, which lost 1 base and 1 base, there was a span of 4 bases. CDR3 residues: CASSLGAQETQYF. CDR3 sequence (DNA): TGTGCCAGCAGCTTAGGTGCCCAAGAGACCCAGTACTTC.

This sequence joins TRBV7-2 and TRBJ2-7; the D is unclear. The V gene's germline CDR1 is SGHTA and CDR2 FQGNSA. This CDR3 has 15 residues. Trimming removed 1 base from V and 1 base from J, with 11 bases in between. CDR3 DNA sequence: TGTGCCAGCAGCTTAGGGGGAACCTGGTCCTACGAGCAGTACTTC. Translation gives CASSLGGTWSYEQYF.

The chain links TRBV5-4 to TRBJ1-1; D may be TRBD1 (6 bases). The CDR3 runs to 16 residues. CDR1 and CDR2 from the germline V gene are SGHNT and YYREEE (reference sequence). Trimming cost V 4 bases and J 1 base, with 17 bases left between them. The CDR3 nucleotides read TGTGCCAGCAGCCTCGGGACATCCGCCGGGAACACTGAAGCTTTCTTT. Residues: CASSLGTSAGNTEAFF.

The chain carries TRBV7-2 and TRBJ1-1; D unclear. The CDR3 loop spans 13 amino acids. V was trimmed by 1 base and J by 5 bases, leaving 8 bases between them. Germline V gene sequence: CDR1 SGHTA, CDR2 FQGNSA. CDR3 nucleotides: TGTGCCAGCAGCTTAGAGTCAGAGACTGAAGCTTTCTTT. Residues: CASSLESETEAFF.

This clone appeared a single time. The chain is built from TRBV19 and TRBJ2-7, with a possible D match to TRBD1 (5 bases). CDR1 is LNHDA, CDR2 SQIVND, per germline (reference sequence). V shed 5 bases and J shed 5 bases, with 13 bases lying between them. The CDR3 extends over 13 amino acids. CDR3 sequence reads: CASSARVPDEQYF. The CDR3 DNA reads TGTGCCAGTAGTGCCAGGGTGCCCGACGAGCAGTACTTC.

V and J are TRBV15 and TRBJ2-7, with D possibly TRBD1 on 5 matching bases. Trimming removed 0 bases at V and 0 bases at J, with 21 bases between. Germline values: CDR1 LNHNV, CDR2 YYDKDF (reference sequence). CDR3 length: 19 amino acids. The CDR3 is CATSRDLAGKTLSSYEQYF. DNA for the CDR3: TGTGCCACCAGCAGAGATCTGGCAGGGAAGACCCTTAGCTCCTACGAGCAGTACTTC.